This entry is about one TCR beta chain. The data stem from a study of blood T cell repertoires in COVID-19. Overall study context: Material from acute and convalescent COVID-19 was sourced from the United States, Italy and Spain.

The CDR3 sequence is 13 residues long. V was pared by 3 bases and J by 2 bases, with 8 bases between. Per the original methods: How many nucleated cells were present was estimated from reference gene primer amplification. Here immunoSEQ multiplex PCR was the method, and the copy in TCRdb shows in-frame clones only, minus some. V and J calls plus clone size are reproduced from that table; the DNA served to infer D and trimming. The data show fewer than 250,000 clones, around nine tenths seen once. The chain combines TRBV12-3 or TRBV12-4 with TRBJ2-7; D gene uncertain. The origin of this receptor is a man in his forties with acute or convalescent COVID-19. Sequencing was performed on peripheral blood. This CDR3 reads CASSLGTPYEQYF. The CDR3 DNA reads as TGTGCCAGCAGTTTGGGCACCCCCTACGAGCAGTACTTC.